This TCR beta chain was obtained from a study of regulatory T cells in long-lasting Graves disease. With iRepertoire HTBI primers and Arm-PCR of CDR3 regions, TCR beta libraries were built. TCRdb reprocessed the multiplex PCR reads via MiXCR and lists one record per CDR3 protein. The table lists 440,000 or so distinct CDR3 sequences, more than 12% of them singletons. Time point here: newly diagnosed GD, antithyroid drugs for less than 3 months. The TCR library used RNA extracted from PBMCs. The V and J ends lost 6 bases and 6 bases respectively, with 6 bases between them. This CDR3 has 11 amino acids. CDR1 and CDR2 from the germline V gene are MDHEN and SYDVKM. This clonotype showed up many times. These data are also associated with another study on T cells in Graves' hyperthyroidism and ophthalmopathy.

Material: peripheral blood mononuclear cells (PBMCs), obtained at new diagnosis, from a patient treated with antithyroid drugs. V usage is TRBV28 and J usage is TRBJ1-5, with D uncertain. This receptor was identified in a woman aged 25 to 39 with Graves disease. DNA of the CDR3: TGTGCCAGCAGCCAAACTCAGCCCCAGCATTTT. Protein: CASSQTQPQHF.